This T cell receptor (beta chain) was profiled in a study of cytomegalovirus exposure and HLA in healthy donors. J was trimmed by 5 bases and V by 6 bases; bases with no gene match: 6. In germline, CDR1 is WSHSY, CDR2 SAAADI. The CDR3 has 14 amino acids. Clones were sequenced by immunoSEQ multiplex PCR, and TCRdb holds only the in-frame ones, with some missing. Among 90,000 to 150,000 clones listed, 86% were seen once. This clone is classed as medium-sized. V is TRBV10-2 and J is TRBJ1-4; 7 nucleotides align to TRBD1. The sample was PBMCs. The clonotype comes from a man aged 18 to 29 in good health and CMV-seronegative. CDR3 loop: CASRTGQLNEKLFF. CDR3 sequence (DNA): TGCGCCAGCAGAACGGGACAGTTAAATGAAAAACTGTTTTTT.